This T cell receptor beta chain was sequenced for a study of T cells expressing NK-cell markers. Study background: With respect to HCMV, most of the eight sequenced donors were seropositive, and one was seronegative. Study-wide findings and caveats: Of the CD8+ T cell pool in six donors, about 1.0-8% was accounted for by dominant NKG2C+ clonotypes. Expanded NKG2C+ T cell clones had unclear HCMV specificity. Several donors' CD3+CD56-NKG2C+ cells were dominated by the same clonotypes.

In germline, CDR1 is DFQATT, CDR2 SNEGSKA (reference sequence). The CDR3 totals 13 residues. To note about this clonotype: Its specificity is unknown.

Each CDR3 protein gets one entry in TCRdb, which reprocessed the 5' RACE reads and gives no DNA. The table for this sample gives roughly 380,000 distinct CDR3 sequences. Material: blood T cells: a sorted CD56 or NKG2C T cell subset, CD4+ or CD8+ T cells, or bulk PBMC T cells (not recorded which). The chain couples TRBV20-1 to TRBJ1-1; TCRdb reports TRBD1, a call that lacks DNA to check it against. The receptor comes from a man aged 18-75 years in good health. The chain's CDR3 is CSARSGLGTEAFF.